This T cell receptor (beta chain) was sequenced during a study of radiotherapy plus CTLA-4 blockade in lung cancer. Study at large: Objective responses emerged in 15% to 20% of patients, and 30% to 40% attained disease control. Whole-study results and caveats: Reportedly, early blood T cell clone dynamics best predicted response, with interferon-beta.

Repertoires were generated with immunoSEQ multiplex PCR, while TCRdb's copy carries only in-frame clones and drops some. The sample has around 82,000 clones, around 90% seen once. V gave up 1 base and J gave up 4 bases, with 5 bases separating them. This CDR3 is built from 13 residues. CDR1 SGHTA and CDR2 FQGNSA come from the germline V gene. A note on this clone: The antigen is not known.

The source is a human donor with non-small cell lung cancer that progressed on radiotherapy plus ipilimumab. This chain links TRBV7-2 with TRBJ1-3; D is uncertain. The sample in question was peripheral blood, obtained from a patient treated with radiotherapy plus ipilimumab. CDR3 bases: TGTGCCAGCAGCTTAGTTTTAGGAAACACCATATATTTT. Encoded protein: CASSLVLGNTIYF.